The present T cell receptor (beta chain) was sequenced within a study of shared clonotypes between healthy human individuals. The study drew all its donors from Caucasian adults living in Nashville, Tennessee. As processed by the authors: Filtering of immunoSEQ junctional sequences could not match full-length read filtering. Data came from immunoSEQ multiplex PCR; TCRdb stores just in-frame clones and leaves some out. The DNA gave D and trimming, while V, J and clone size come from that table. The sample includes about 2.3 million clones, about nine tenths of them seen just once. The sequence derives from a young man in good health. Some clones in this sample may be carry-over from other donors' samples. The sample consisted of naive CD4+ T cells from PBMCs. Subset described: CD45RA+ positively selected.

The CDR3 DNA follows: TGTGCCAGCAGCTTAAGCCGGACAGGGCCCGGCTACACCTTC. It yields the protein CASSLSRTGPGYTF. The rearrangement uses TRBV7-2 and TRBJ1-2, with 8 positions matching TRBD1. Looked up from germline, CDR1 is SGHTA and CDR2 is FQGNSA. Germline trimming cut 2 bases from V and 8 bases from J; bases unmatched to any gene: 7. There are 14 residues in the CDR3. The complete variable domain, with remaining parts taken from reference TRBV7-2 and TRBJ1-2, reads GAGVSQSPSNKVTEKGKDVELRCDPISGHTALYWYRQSLGQGLEFLIYFQGNSAPDKSGLPSDRFSAERTGGSVSTLTIQRTQQEDSAVYLCASSLSRTGPGYTFGSGTRLTVV.